Shown below are 25 T cell receptor beta chains from a single sample sequenced in a study of cytomegalovirus exposure and HLA in healthy donors. Researchers ran the PCR with 60 Vbeta and 13 Jbeta primers. Profiling relied on immunoSEQ multiplex PCR, and the TCRdb table lists in-frame clones only, not all of them. The sample comprises 130,000 to 150,000 clones, roughly four fifths of which are singletons, and around 3% rests with the top ten. Material: PBMCs. Receptors originate from a man aged 35-49 years in good health and CMV-seropositive.

The chain uses TRBV7-9 and TRBJ2-3; D is perhaps TRBD1 (5 bases). Germline V gives CDR1 SEHNR, CDR2 FQNEAQ (reference sequence). This CDR3 comprises 13 residues. The ends were cut back, 11 bases at V and 1 base at J, with 13 bases in the middle. DNA of the CDR3: TGTGCCTCCCATGGGGCCCGCACAGATACGCAGTATTTT. Encoded protein: CASHGARTDTQYF.

The count of this clone is one. This rearrangement joins TRBV5-1 to TRBJ2-1, with D perhaps matching TRBD2 (6 bases). Trimming cost V 6 bases and J 5 bases, with 18 bases left between them. CDR1 is SGHRS and CDR2 is YFSETQ in the germline V gene. The CDR3 is 15 residues long. The CDR3 DNA reads as TGCGCCAGCACCGCCCAAGCGGGCATAGACAATGAGCAGTTCTTC. Translated, it gives CASTAQAGIDNEQFF.

The chain links TRBV7-9 to TRBJ2-7, with TRBD1 matching over 8 bases. Germline values: CDR1 SEHNR, CDR2 FQNEAQ (reference sequence). Losses at the gene ends were 5 bases for V and 1 base for J; bases not matched to a gene: 4. The CDR3 extends over 14 amino acids. CDR3 amino acids: CASSPRTGSYEQYF. The CDR3 coding sequence is TGTGCCAGCAGCCCCCGGACAGGGTCCTACGAGCAGTACTTC.

The chain employs TRBV25-1 and TRBJ2-5, with D tentatively TRBD2 (6 bases). Germline values: CDR1 MGHDK, CDR2 SYGVNS. The CDR3 contains 15 residues. Trimming removed 6 bases from V and 7 bases from J, with 21 bases in between. CDR3 DNA sequence: TGTGCCAGCAGGGATAGCGGAGCCCTCCGGGGGACCCAGTACTTC. It is translated as CASRDSGALRGTQYF.

This clone has a single count. The chain joins TRBV27 to TRBJ1-6, with 8 bases lining up with TRBD1. V was pared by 4 bases and J by 9 bases, with 14 bases of the junction left unmatched. CDR1 and CDR2 from the germline V gene are MNHEY and SMNVEV (reference sequence). This CDR3 spans 17 amino acids. In nucleotides, the CDR3 is TGTGCCAGCAGTTCTCCTGGACAGGGACCTCAGGGTTCACCCCTCCACTTT. It encodes CASSSPGQGPQGSPLHF.

The V and J genes are TRBV1 and TRBJ2-1; the table names TRBD2, a call not compared with the DNA. TRBV1 is a known pseudogene. The CDR3 totals 16 residues. CDR3 sequence: CTSSHGGLALSNEQFF. The CDR3, as DNA: TGCACCAGCAGCCATGGGGGACTAGCTCTAAGTAATGAGCAGTTCTTC.

Concerning this clone itself: This CDR3 is also generated by other DNA sequences in the sample. V is TRBV18 and J is TRBJ2-4; 7 bases align to TRBD1. The CDR3 is 14 residues long. CDR1 is KGHSH, CDR2 LQKENI, per germline. Germline trimming cut 3 bases from V and 1 base from J; bases unmatched to any gene: 0. CDR3 sequence reads: CASSPTGAKNIQYF. CDR3 nucleotide sequence: TGTGCCAGCTCACCGACAGGGGCCAAAAACATTCAGTACTTC.

The rearrangement uses TRBV6-6 and TRBJ2-7; 7 bases agree with TRBD1. Germline values: CDR1 MNHNY, CDR2 SVGAGI (reference sequence). After removal of 2 bases from V and 5 bases from J, the junction contained 6 bases not matched to a gene. This CDR3 contains 14 residues. The CDR3 coding sequence is TGTGCCAGCAGTTACGGGCAACAGGGGAACGAGCAGTACTTC. This translates into CASSYGQQGNEQYF.

In regard to this clone: At one boundary the junction diverges from the germline segment, which might be a read error. CDR3 DNA: TGTTCCAGTAGCTTTGAGGCAACTAATGAAAAACTGTTTTTT. Encoded protein: CSSSFEATNEKLFF. V is TRBV7-9 and J is TRBJ1-4; no clear D. This CDR3 has 14 amino acids. Germline V gene sequence: CDR1 SEHNR, CDR2 FQNEAQ (reference sequence).

This clone has just one count. Germline and junction disagree at one end, which may indicate a read error. The V call is TRBV7-9, the J call TRBJ2-5; 7 bases line up with TRBD1. CDR1 is SEHNR and CDR2 is FQNEAQ in the germline V gene (reference sequence). This CDR3 is built from 16 residues. CDR3 sequence (DNA): TGTTCCAGCAGCACCTACAGGGGTATCGGACAAGAGACCCAGTACTTC. It encodes CSSSTYRGIGQETQYF.

The chain is built from TRBV7-9 and TRBJ2-5; 8 nucleotides align to TRBD1. The CDR3 consists of 14 residues. From germline, CDR1 is SEHNR and CDR2 FQNEAQ (reference sequence). V lost 3 bases, J lost 5 bases, and 5 bases stayed unmatched. CDR3 in DNA: TGTGCCAGCAGCTTCGCAGGGGGCGGGGAGACCCAGTACTTC. Translating gives CASSFAGGGETQYF.

The V call is TRBV28, the J call TRBJ2-5; 9 bases agree with TRBD2. Germline values: CDR1 MDHEN, CDR2 SYDVKM. The CDR3 extends over 15 amino acids. The V and J ends lost 2 bases and 4 bases, in that order; junction bases with no gene match: 5. CDR3 nucleotides: TGTGCCAGCAGTTTAATAGCGGGAGCGGGAGAGACCCAGTACTTC. Its translation is CASSLIAGAGETQYF.

The chain carries TRBV27 and TRBJ1-2; TRBD1 might be the D (6 bases). Trimming removed 6 bases from V and 4 bases from J, with 9 bases in between. Germline V lookup: CDR1 MNHEY, CDR2 SMNVEV (reference sequence). The CDR3 contains 12 residues. The CDR3 region has the DNA TGTGCCAGCAGGACAGGTGGCTATGGCTACACCTTC. Its protein product is CASRTGGYGYTF.

This chain uses TRBV19 with TRBJ1-2; TRBD1 might be the D (6 bases). Germline CDR1 LNHDA, CDR2 SQIVND (reference sequence). Trimming cost V 2 bases and J 4 bases, with 8 bases left between them. The CDR3 runs 13 residues. CDR3 bases: TGTGCCAGTAGTATACGGGACACCTATGGCTACACCTTC. Its protein product is CASSIRDTYGYTF.

This clone was seen more than once but under ten times. The chain couples TRBV28 to TRBJ1-3; D ambiguous. This CDR3 has 12 amino acids. V lost 3 bases, J lost 4 bases, and 4 bases lay in between. CDR1 is MDHEN, CDR2 SYDVKM, per germline. DNA of the CDR3: TGTGCCAGCAGTTTGACAGGAAACACCATATATTTT. Translation gives CASSLTGNTIYF.

The rearrangement links TRBV7-2 to TRBJ2-7; TRBD2 matches 13 bases. J gave up 3 bases and V 5 bases, and 4 bases lay outside the gene matches. The V gene's germline CDR1 is SGHTA and CDR2 FQGNSA. This CDR3 has 15 residues. The CDR3 sequence is CASSPGLAGVYEQYF. DNA of the CDR3: TGTGCCAGCAGCCCCGGACTAGCGGGAGTCTACGAGCAGTACTTC.

This clone turned up a few times. The chain combines TRBV7-2 with TRBJ2-7, with 7 bases that match TRBD1. Per the germline V gene, CDR1 is SGHTA and CDR2 is FQGNSA. J was trimmed by 1 base and V by 4 bases; bases with no gene match: 7. The CDR3 consists of 15 residues. CDR3 coding DNA: TGTGCCAGCAGCTCCCGACAGGGTGGTTCCTACGAGCAGTACTTC. This sequence encodes CASSSRQGGSYEQYF.

This chain links TRBV6-1 with TRBJ1-5; a weak D match, TRBD1 (5 bases). With 8 bases removed from V and 4 bases from J, the gap between germline ends came to 12 bases. The length of the CDR3 is 13 residues. Per the germline V gene, CDR1 is MNHNS and CDR2 is SASEGT. CDR3 bases: TGTGCCAGCGCTGATCCAGGGAATCAGCCCCAGCATTTT. Translating gives CASADPGNQPQHF.

The genes are TRBV9 and TRBJ2-5, with 11 bases matching TRBD2. J was trimmed by 5 bases and V by 4 bases; bases with no gene match: 10. CDR3 size: 16 residues. Germline loops: CDR1 SGDLS, CDR2 YYNGEE. The CDR3 bases are TGTGCCAGCAGCACCCTTAGCGGGAGGGCGTCTGAGACCCAGTACTTC. Protein sequence: CASSTLSGRASETQYF.

The rearrangement links TRBV6-5 to TRBJ2-3; 8 bases are a match to TRBD1. The CDR3 runs to 15 residues. The V and J ends lost 6 bases and 2 bases, in that order; junction bases with no gene match: 7. The germline CDR1 and CDR2 sequences are MNHEY and SVGAGI. CDR3 sequence reads: CASRSPGGPTDTQYF. The CDR3 nucleotides are TGTGCCAGCAGATCCCCAGGGGGCCCCACAGATACGCAGTATTTT.

This clone came up a few times. The J gene is TRBJ2-1, the V gene TRBV6-1, with TRBD1 matching over 9 bases. V lost 6 bases and J lost 9; bases outside the gene matches: 6. The germline V gene has CDR1 MNHNS and CDR2 SASEGT. This CDR3 is 13 amino acids long. The CDR3 spells CASSSGQGGEQFF. The CDR3 DNA sequence: TGTGCCAGCAGCTCGGGACAGGGTGGTGAGCAGTTCTTC.

The chain employs TRBV28 and TRBJ2-7, with 7 positions matching TRBD1. This CDR3 region has 13 residues. Germline CDR1 reads MDHEN; CDR2 reads SYDVKM. Losses at the gene ends were 7 bases for V and 0 bases for J; bases not matched to a gene: 3. This CDR3 reads CASTRQGSYEQYF. The CDR3 DNA follows: TGTGCCAGCACCCGACAGGGCTCCTACGAGCAGTACTTC.

The rearrangement links TRBV18 to TRBJ1-2; D is unclear. From germline, CDR1 is KGHSH and CDR2 LQKENI. The CDR3 runs 11 residues. V was cut by 6 bases and J by 8 bases, with 10 bases left in between. The CDR3: CASSPGEGYTF. The CDR3 DNA reads TGTGCCAGCTCCCCCGGGGAAGGCTACACCTTC.

The chain employs TRBV19 and TRBJ1-1, with 7 bases matching TRBD1. The CDR3 totals 15 residues. Germline V CDR1 and CDR2: LNHDA, SQIVND (reference sequence). The V segment lost 7 bases and the J segment 2 bases; nucleotides outside the gene matches: 10. DNA of the CDR3: TGTGCCAGTACCCGGGACAGAACGATCAACACTGAAGCTTTCTTT. Translation gives CASTRDRTINTEAFF.

Comments on this clone: Germline is not matched at one junction end, which may reflect a read error. The chain's CDR3 is CSSTTREAPYEQYF. CDR3 coding DNA: TGTTCCAGCACCACTCGGGAGGCCCCCTACGAGCAGTACTTC. The chain has TRBV7-9 and TRBJ2-7, with 7 nucleotides matching TRBD2. CDR3 length: 14 residues. Germline CDR1 is SEHNR and CDR2 is FQNEAQ (reference sequence).